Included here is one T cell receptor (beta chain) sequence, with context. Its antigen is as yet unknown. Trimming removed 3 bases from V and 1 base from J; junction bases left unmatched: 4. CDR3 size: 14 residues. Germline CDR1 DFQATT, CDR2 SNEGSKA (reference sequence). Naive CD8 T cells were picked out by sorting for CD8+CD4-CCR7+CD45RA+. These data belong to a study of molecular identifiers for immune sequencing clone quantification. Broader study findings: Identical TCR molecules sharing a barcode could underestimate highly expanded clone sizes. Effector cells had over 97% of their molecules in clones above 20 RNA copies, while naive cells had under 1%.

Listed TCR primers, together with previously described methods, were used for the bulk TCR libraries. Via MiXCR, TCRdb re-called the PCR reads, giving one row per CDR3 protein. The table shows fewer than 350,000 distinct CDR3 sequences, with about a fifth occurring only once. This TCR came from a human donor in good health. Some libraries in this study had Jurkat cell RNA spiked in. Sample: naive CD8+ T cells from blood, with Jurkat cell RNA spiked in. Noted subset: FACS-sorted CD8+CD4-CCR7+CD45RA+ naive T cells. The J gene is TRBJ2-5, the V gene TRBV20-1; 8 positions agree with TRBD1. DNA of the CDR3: TGCAGTGCTAGGGGACAGGAGATCCAAGAGACCCAGTACTTC. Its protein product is CSARGQEIQETQYF.